Listed below are T cell receptor beta chains from one sample, sequenced in a study of T-cell reconstitution after alpha-beta-depleted transplantation in children. TCRdb reanalysed the PCR reads using MiXCR and keeps one entry per CDR3 protein. Of approximately 270,000 distinct CDR3 sequences in the sample, around 25% were seen once. Sequencing used PBMCs, mostly from graft donor cells, obtained 360 days after TCRalphabeta/CD19-depleted stem cell transplant. Receptor source: a female patient younger than 10 who had a stem cell transplant for congenital amegakaryocytic thrombocytopenia, so the T cells may come from the graft donor. CDR3s include the opening cysteine and the closing phenylalanine or tryptophan. Each record gives: clone size, J gene, D gene, V gene, CDR3 DNA, CDR3 protein. D genes are given only for firm matches. Clone size is not always given. Where it is, it says once, few, many or a class for expanded clones.

>NA|TRBJ1-1|NA|TRBV12-3/TRBV12-4
TGTGCCAGCAGTTTCTCGGGAGGCACTGAAGCTTTCTTT
CASSFSGGTEAFF
>NA|TRBJ1-3|NA|TRBV24-1
TGTGCCACCAGAGAAGACGGATATGAGGGAAACACCATATATTTT
CATREDGYEGNTIYF
>NA|TRBJ2-3|TRBD2|TRBV29-1
TGCAGCGTTGAAATTTCGAGACTAGCGGGTCTAGATACGCAGTATTTT
CSVEISRLAGLDTQYF
>many|TRBJ2-7|TRBD1|TRBV11-2
TGTGCCAGCAGCCGCCGACAGGGTGGTTACGAGCAGTACTTC
CASSRRQGGYEQYF
>NA|TRBJ1-5|NA|TRBV12-1
TGTGCCAGCATATTTGGTAGCAATCAGCCCCAGCATTTT
CASIFGSNQPQHF
>NA|TRBJ2-7|TRBD1|TRBV11-3
TGTGCCAGCAGCAAGCGGACAGGGCACGAGCAGTACTTC
CASSKRTGHEQYF
>NA|TRBJ1-5|TRBD1|TRBV28
TGTGCCAGCAAACTACAGGGGGGGAGCAATCAGCCCCAGCATTTT
CASKLQGGSNQPQHF
>NA|TRBJ2-1|TRBD2|TRBV19
TGTGCCAGTAGTACGATTACTAGCGGGGGGGGCAATGAGCAGTTCTTC
CASSTITSGGGNEQFF
>few|TRBJ2-3|TRBD2|TRBV7-9
TGTGCCAGCAGCTCAGGACTAGCGGGGGCGAGGACGCAGTATTTT
CASSSGLAGARTQYF
>NA|TRBJ2-5|NA|TRBV4-3
TGCGCCAGCAGCCCACGGTCCCCTATCGGTAAAGAGACCCAGTACTTC
CASSPRSPIGKETQYF
>few|TRBJ1-1|NA|TRBV4-1
TGCGCCAGCAGCCAAGATAGGACGGGCTACACTGAAGCTTTCTTT
CASSQDRTGYTEAFF
>NA|TRBJ2-5|NA|TRBV7-2
TGTGCCAGCAGTCGTGGGTTCGAGACCCAGTACTTC
CASSRGFETQYF
>few|TRBJ1-1|NA|TRBV12-3/TRBV12-4
TGTGCCAGCAGGCCCCGGGGAGGCACTGAAGCTTTCTTT
CASRPRGGTEAFF
>NA|TRBJ2-2|NA|TRBV7-9
TGTGCCAGCAGTCACGGGATTGTTCCCGGGGAGCTGTTTTTT
CASSHGIVPGELFF
>few|TRBJ2-5|NA|TRBV28
TGTGCCAGCAGTTCCCCCCAAGAGACCCAGTACTTC
CASSSPQETQYF
>few|TRBJ2-2|NA|TRBV5-1
TGCGCCAGCAGCTCAACCGGGACGGGACTCACCGGGGAGCTGTTTTTT
CASSSTGTGLTGELFF
>few|TRBJ2-1|TRBD2|TRBV25-1
TGTGCCAGCAGTAAAATAGGGACTAGCGGGAGTAATGAGCAGTTCTTC
CASSKIGTSGSNEQFF
>few|TRBJ2-7|NA|TRBV12-3/TRBV12-4
TGTGCCAGCAGTTTTTCAGGGGCGCAATCCCGGCGCTACGAGCAGTACTTC
CASSFSGAQSRRYEQYF
>few|TRBJ1-1|NA|TRBV12-3/TRBV12-4
TGTGCCACCGCCCCTTTCGGGGCGAACACTGAAGCTTTCTTT
CATAPFGANTEAFF
>NA|TRBJ1-1|NA|TRBV11-3
TGTGCCAGCAGCTTATCTCAGAACACTGAAGCTTTCTTT
CASSLSQNTEAFF